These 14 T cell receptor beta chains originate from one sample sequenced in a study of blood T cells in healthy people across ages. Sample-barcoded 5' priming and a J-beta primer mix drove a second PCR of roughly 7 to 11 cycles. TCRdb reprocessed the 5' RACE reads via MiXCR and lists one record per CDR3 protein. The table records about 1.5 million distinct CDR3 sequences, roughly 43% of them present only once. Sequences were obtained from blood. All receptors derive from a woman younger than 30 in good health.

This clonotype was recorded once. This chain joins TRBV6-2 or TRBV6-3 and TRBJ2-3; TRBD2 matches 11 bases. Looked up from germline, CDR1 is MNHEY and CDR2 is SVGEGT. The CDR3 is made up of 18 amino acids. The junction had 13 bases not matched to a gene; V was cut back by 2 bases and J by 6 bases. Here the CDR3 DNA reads TGTGCCAGCAGTTACGCGGTCCGACAACTAGCGGGAGTGGATACGCAGTATTTT. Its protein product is CASSYAVRQLAGVDTQYF.

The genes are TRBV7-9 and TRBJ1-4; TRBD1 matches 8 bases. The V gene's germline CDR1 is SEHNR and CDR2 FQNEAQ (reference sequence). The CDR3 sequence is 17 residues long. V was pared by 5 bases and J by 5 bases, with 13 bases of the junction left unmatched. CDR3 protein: CASSGTGRTGRNEKLFF. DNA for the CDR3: TGTGCCAGCAGCGGAACTGGGCGGACAGGGCGAAATGAAAAACTGTTTTTT.

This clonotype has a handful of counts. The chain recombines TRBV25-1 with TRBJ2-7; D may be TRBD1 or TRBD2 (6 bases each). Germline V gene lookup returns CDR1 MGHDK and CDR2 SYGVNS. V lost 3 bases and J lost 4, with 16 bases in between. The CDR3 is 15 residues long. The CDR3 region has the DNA TGTGCCAGCAGTGATGCCGGAGGGGGGCAGTACGAGCAGTACTTC. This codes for CASSDAGGGQYEQYF.

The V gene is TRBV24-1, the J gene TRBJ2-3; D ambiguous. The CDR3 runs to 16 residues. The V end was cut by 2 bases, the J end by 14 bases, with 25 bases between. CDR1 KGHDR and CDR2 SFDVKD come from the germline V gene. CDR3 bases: TGTGCCACCAGTGATTCCGCCAAAGAGGAGCACAGATACGCGTATTTT. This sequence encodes CATSDSAKEEHRYAYF.

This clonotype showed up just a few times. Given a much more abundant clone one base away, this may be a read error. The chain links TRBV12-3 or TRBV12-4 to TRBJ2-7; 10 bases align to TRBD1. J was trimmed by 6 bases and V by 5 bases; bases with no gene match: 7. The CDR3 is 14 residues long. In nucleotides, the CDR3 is TGTGCCAGCAGTCCCGGGACAGGGGTCTTCGAGCAGTACTTC. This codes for CASSPGTGVFEQYF.

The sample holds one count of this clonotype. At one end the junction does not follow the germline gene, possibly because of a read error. CDR3 DNA sequence: TGTGTCAGCAGCCAAGCTGGGACTAGCGTAAAAGATACGCAGTATTTT. It is translated as CVSSQAGTSVKDTQYF. The chain carries TRBV4-2 and TRBJ2-3; TRBD2 aligns across 10 bases. The CDR3 is 16 amino acids. From germline, CDR1 is LGHNA and CDR2 YNFKEQ.

CDR3 protein: CASSVRAGVAGANVLTF. The CDR3 DNA is TGTGCCAGCAGCGTACGCGCAGGGGTGGCTGGGGCCAACGTCCTGACTTTC. The V call is TRBV9, the J call TRBJ2-6; a weak D match, TRBD1 (6 bases). CDR1 is SGDLS, CDR2 YYNGEE, per germline. Trimming took 1 base from V and 2 from J, leaving 13 bases between them. This CDR3 is 17 amino acids long.

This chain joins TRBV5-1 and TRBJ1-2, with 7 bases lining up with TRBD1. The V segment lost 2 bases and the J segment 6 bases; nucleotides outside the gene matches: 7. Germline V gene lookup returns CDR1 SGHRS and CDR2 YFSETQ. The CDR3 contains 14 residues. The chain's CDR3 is CASSFGQAWDGYTF. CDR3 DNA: TGCGCCAGCAGCTTCGGACAGGCGTGGGATGGCTACACCTTC.

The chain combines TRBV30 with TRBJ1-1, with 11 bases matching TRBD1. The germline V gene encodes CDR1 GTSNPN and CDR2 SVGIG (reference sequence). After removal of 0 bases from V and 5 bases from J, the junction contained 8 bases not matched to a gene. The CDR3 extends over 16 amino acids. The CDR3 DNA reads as TGTGCCTGGAGTGTAATTAGGACAGGGGGCTGGACTGAAGCTTTCTTT. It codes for CAWSVIRTGGWTEAFF.

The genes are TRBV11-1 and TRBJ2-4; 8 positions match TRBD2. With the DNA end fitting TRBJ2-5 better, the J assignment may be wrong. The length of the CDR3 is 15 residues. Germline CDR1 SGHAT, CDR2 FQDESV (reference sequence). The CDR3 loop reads CASSLTSAGQETQYF. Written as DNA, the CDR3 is TGTGCCAGCAGCCTGACTAGCGCTGGCCAAGAGACCCAGTACTTC.

The CDR3 nucleotides read TGTGCCAGCAGCCATTCAGCCGGGACTAGCGGGAGGGCCCACGAGCAGTACTTC. Translating gives CASSHSAGTSGRAHEQYF. This sequence joins TRBV4-2 and TRBJ2-7; 16 bases match TRBD2. The CDR3 totals 18 residues. V lost 3 bases and J lost 5; bases outside the gene matches: 10. Germline CDR1 and CDR2: LGHNA and YNFKEQ.

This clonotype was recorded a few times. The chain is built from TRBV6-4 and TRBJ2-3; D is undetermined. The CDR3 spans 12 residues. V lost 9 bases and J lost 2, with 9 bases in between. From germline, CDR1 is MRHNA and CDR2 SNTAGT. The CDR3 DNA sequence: TGTGCCAGACCCTTACCCACAGATACGCAGTATTTT. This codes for CARPLPTDTQYF.

The CDR3 is CASSQQDRGYEQYF. The CDR3 region has the DNA TGCGCCAGCAGCCAACAGGACAGGGGGTACGAGCAGTACTTC. The chain has TRBV4-3 and TRBJ2-5, with TRBD1 matching over 10 bases. Judging by the DNA end, TRBJ2-7 fits better; the J call may be wrong. Per germline, CDR1 LGHNA and CDR2 YSLEER. This CDR3 has 14 amino acids.

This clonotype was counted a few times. This CDR3 reads CASSPLGQGLNSPLHF. The DNA for the CDR3 is TGTGCCAGCAGCCCACTCGGACAAGGCCTAAATTCACCCCTCCACTTT. This sequence joins TRBV7-9 and TRBJ1-6; possibly TRBD1 for D (5 bases). The length of the CDR3 is 16 residues. Germline values: CDR1 SEHNR, CDR2 FQNEAQ (reference sequence). Trimming removed 5 bases at V and 7 bases at J, with 18 bases between. The complete variable domain, with remaining parts taken from reference TRBV7-9 and TRBJ1-6, reads DTGVSQNPRHKITKRGQNVTFRCDPISEHNRLYWYRQTLGQGPEFLTYFQNEAQLEKSRLLSDRFSAERPKGSFSTLEIQRTEQGDSAMYLCASSPLGQGLNSPLHFGNGTRLTVT.